Below are 19 T cell receptor beta chains sequenced from a single sample in a study of blood T cell repertoires in COVID-19. This table comes from immunoSEQ multiplex PCR, and its TCRdb copy is limited to in-frame clones, with some not included. The sample consists of about 80,000 clones, about four fifths of them appearing once. Sequencing was done on a sample of peripheral blood. The receptors come from a woman in her seventies with acute or convalescent COVID-19.

The chain employs TRBV6-2 or TRBV6-3 and TRBJ2-1; TRBD2 is a possible D gene (6 bases). Germline assignment: CDR1 MNHEY and CDR2 SVGEGT. This CDR3 is 19 amino acids long. Trimming shortened V by 7 bases and J by 2 bases, and 27 bases separated the two germline ends. Written as DNA, the CDR3 is TGTGCCAGCACCCCCTCCCCCCACCGGGGGACCCTACCCTACAATGAGCAGTTCTTC. Translating gives CASTPSPHRGTLPYNEQFF.

V is TRBV3-1 (or the pseudogene TRBV3-2) and J is TRBJ2-5; weak D call: TRBD1 (6 bases). Trimming cost V 5 bases and J 5 bases, with 12 bases left between them. The CDR3 loop spans 13 amino acids. Germline-derived CDR1 and CDR2 are LGHDT and YNNKEL (reference sequence). The CDR3 coding sequence is TGTGCCAGCAGCTTCACAGGGTTGGAGACCCAGTACTTC. Amino acids: CASSFTGLETQYF.

The rearrangement uses TRBV29-1 and TRBJ2-5, with D possibly TRBD1 on 6 matching bases. The V and J ends lost 1 base and 5 bases respectively, with 8 bases between them. The CDR3 is 12 amino acids. Per germline, CDR1 SQVTM and CDR2 ANQGSEA. The CDR3 DNA follows: TGCAGCGTTGAAGGGCAGGGGGAGACCCAGTACTTC. Translation gives CSVEGQGETQYF.

This chain links TRBV7-9 with TRBJ1-1, with unresolved D. The CDR3 runs 14 residues. CDR1 and CDR2 (germline): SEHNR, FQNEAQ (reference sequence). With 0 bases removed from V and 7 bases from J, the gap between germline ends came to 12 bases. CDR3 nucleotide sequence: TGTGCCAGCAGCTTAGCGACGCAGGCAGGTGAAGCTTTCTTT. It encodes CASSLATQAGEAFF.

The CDR3 reads CASSGGQAGNTIYF. The CDR3, as DNA: TGTGCCAGCAGTGGGGGACAGGCAGGAAACACCATATATTTT. V usage is TRBV2 and J usage is TRBJ1-3, with TRBD1 matching over 8 bases. The trim removed 4 bases at V and 4 bases at J, leaving 3 bases unmatched. This CDR3 has 14 residues. CDR1 SNHLY and CDR2 FYNNEI come from the germline V gene.

This clone showed up just once. The chain joins TRBV24-1 to TRBJ1-2; possibly TRBD1 for D (6 bases). The CDR3 consists of 13 residues. V was clipped by 12 bases and J by 3 bases, with 16 bases between them. Germline V lookup: CDR1 KGHDR, CDR2 SFDVKD. This CDR3 is CAFRLGGDYGYTF. The CDR3 DNA reads TGTGCCTTTCGTTTAGGGGGGGACTATGGCTACACCTTC.

J is TRBJ2-1 and V is TRBV7-3; the D gene is possibly TRBD1 (5 bases). The CDR3 spans 17 residues. The V and J ends lost 3 bases and 0 bases respectively, with 15 bases between them. The germline V gene has CDR1 SGHTA and CDR2 FQGTGA. The CDR3 here is CASSFQGSRGSYNEQFF. Written as DNA, the CDR3 is TGTGCCAGCAGCTTCCAGGGATCACGTGGCTCCTACAATGAGCAGTTCTTC.

This clone has more than one count but fewer than ten. The rearrangement uses TRBV19 and TRBJ2-2, with TRBD1 matching 8 bases. Germline CDR1 reads LNHDA; CDR2 reads SQIVND (reference sequence). This CDR3 comprises 15 residues. V was pared by 9 bases and J by 1 base, with 7 bases of the junction left unmatched. In nucleotides, the CDR3 is TGTGCCAGCCGACGGACAGGGCTGAACACCGGGGAGCTGTTTTTT. Residues: CASRRTGLNTGELFF.

The chain combines TRBV7-9 with TRBJ2-3, with TRBD2 identical over 9 bases. The CDR3 runs to 15 residues. Per germline, CDR1 SEHNR and CDR2 FQNEAQ (reference sequence). Losses at the gene ends were 3 bases for V and 1 base for J; bases not matched to a gene: 2. The CDR3 region has the DNA TGTGCCAGCAGCTTCTGGACTAGCGGCACAGATACGCAGTATTTT. The encoded protein is CASSFWTSGTDTQYF.

V usage is TRBV19 and J usage is TRBJ2-1, with 7 bases that match TRBD2. The CDR3 is 15 amino acids. V dropped 4 bases and J dropped 2; count of bases not matched to a gene: 5. Germline V gene lookup returns CDR1 LNHDA and CDR2 SQIVND (reference sequence). CDR3 sequence (DNA): TGTGCCAGTAGTAGGCGGGAGCGGGCCTACAATGAGCAGTTCTTC. It yields the protein CASSRRERAYNEQFF.

The chain couples TRBV2 to TRBJ2-7; TRBD1 matches at 7 bases. Germline V CDR1 and CDR2: SNHLY, FYNNEI. V lost 6 bases, J lost 2 bases, and 4 bases stayed unmatched. The CDR3 runs 13 residues. CDR3 bases: TGTGCCAGCAGCGGGACAGAAACCTACGAGCAGTACTTC. It translates to CASSGTETYEQYF.

The rearrangement links TRBV18 to TRBJ1-2, with 7 bases fitting TRBD1. Germline V gene lookup returns CDR1 KGHSH and CDR2 LQKENI. The CDR3 runs to 13 residues. The junction had 4 bases not matched to a gene; V was cut back by 3 bases and J by 6 bases. Here the CDR3 reads CASSPDREHGYTF. The CDR3 bases are TGTGCCAGCTCACCCGACAGGGAACATGGCTACACCTTC.

The rearrangement uses TRBV27 and TRBJ2-1, with D tentatively TRBD1 (6 bases). The V end lost 2 bases, the J end lost 2 bases, and 16 bases lay between the germline ends. CDR1 is MNHEY and CDR2 is SMNVEV in the germline V gene (reference sequence). The CDR3 is 17 residues long. This CDR3 is CASSLNFGGSTYNEQFF. As DNA, the CDR3 is TGTGCCAGCAGTTTAAATTTTGGGGGCAGCACCTACAATGAGCAGTTCTTC.

The J gene is TRBJ2-5, the V gene TRBV9, with D perhaps TRBD2 (5 bases). The V gene lost 3 bases and the J gene lost 2 bases, with 17 bases spanning the gap. Germline lookup yields CDR1 SGDLS and CDR2 YYNGEE. The CDR3 runs to 16 residues. The CDR3 sequence is CASSARRLADQETQYF. CDR3 sequence (DNA): TGTGCCAGCAGCGCGAGACGGCTAGCAGATCAAGAGACCCAGTACTTC.

The chain recombines TRBV5-1 with TRBJ2-1; 7 bases map to TRBD2. J gave up 7 bases and V 2 bases, and 9 bases lay outside the gene matches. Germline V gene lookup returns CDR1 SGHRS and CDR2 YFSETQ. This CDR3 region has 15 residues. The CDR3 DNA reads as TGCGCCAGCAGCTTAGCCCCCTGGGAGGGGAATGAGCAGTTCTTC. It codes for CASSLAPWEGNEQFF.

This sequence joins TRBV3-1 (or the pseudogene TRBV3-2) and TRBJ2-3; D gene uncertain. Germline CDR1 LGHDT, CDR2 YNNKEL (reference sequence). Trimming removed 4 bases at V and 0 bases at J, with 8 bases between. The CDR3 contains 14 residues. CDR3 protein: CASSLLSSTDTQYF. In nucleotides, the CDR3 is TGTGCCAGCAGCCTTCTGTCTAGCACAGATACGCAGTATTTT.

The chain links TRBV12-3 or TRBV12-4 to TRBJ2-5, with a tentative D call TRBD1 (6 bases). CDR3 length equals 13 residues. With 5 bases removed from V and 1 base from J, the gap between germline ends came to 8 bases. In DNA, the CDR3 is TGTGCCAGCAGTGGGGGCCTCCAAGAGACCCAGTACTTC. Translated: CASSGGLQETQYF.

The V call is TRBV5-1, the J call TRBJ2-1, with TRBD2 matching over 7 bases. The CDR3 runs to 16 residues. Trimming cost V 0 bases and J 9 bases; bases outside gene matches: 12. Germline V CDR1 and CDR2: SGHRS, YFSETQ. The DNA of the CDR3 is TGCGCCAGCAGCTTGGGCTTGGTGGCGGGAGCCGGTGAGCAGTTCTTC. It codes for CASSLGLVAGAGEQFF. The whole variable domain, filled in from reference TRBV5-1 and TRBJ2-1, reads KAGVTQTPRYLIKTRGQQVTLSCSPISGHRSVSWYQQTPGQGLQFLFEYFSETQRNKGNFPGRFSGRQFSNSRSEMNVSTLELGDSALYLCASSLGLVAGAGEQFFGPGTRLTVL.

This clone occurred once. The chain employs TRBV10-3 and TRBJ1-5; D remains unclear. Per germline, CDR1 ENHRY and CDR2 SYGVKD. CDR3 length: 15 residues. Trimming shortened V by 0 bases and J by 0 bases, and 6 bases separated the two germline ends. The DNA of the CDR3 is TGTGCCATCAGTGAGTCGGGCCTTAGCAATCAGCCCCAGCATTTT. It yields the protein CAISESGLSNQPQHF.